What follows are 27 T cell receptor beta chains derived from one specimen sequenced in a study of cytomegalovirus exposure and HLA in healthy donors. Vbeta (60) and Jbeta (13) primers were used in the PCR. TCRdb's table, derived via immunoSEQ multiplex PCR, lists solely in-frame clones and lacks some. The sample includes 85,000 to 100,000 clones, approximately 82% of them seen just once. Input material: PBMCs. These receptors were obtained from a female donor in good health and CMV-seropositive.

This chain joins TRBV5-1 and TRBJ2-1; 10 nucleotides agree with TRBD2. CDR1 and CDR2 from the germline V gene are SGHRS and YFSETQ. The CDR3 length is 16 residues. Unmatched junction bases numbered 8, after V lost 7 bases and J lost 1 base. The CDR3 sequence: CASSFIAGGSYNEQFF. In DNA, the CDR3 is TGCGCCAGCTCGTTTATAGCGGGAGGTTCCTACAATGAGCAGTTCTTC. The whole variable domain, remainder taken from reference TRBV5-1 and TRBJ2-1, is KAGVTQTPRYLIKTRGQQVTLSCSPISGHRSVSWYQQTPGQGLQFLFEYFSETQRNKGNFPGRFSGRQFSNSRSEMNVSTLELGDSALYLCASSFIAGGSYNEQFFGPGTRLTVL.

J is TRBJ1-5 and V is TRBV6-1; a possible D gene is TRBD1 (5 bases). Germline loops: CDR1 MNHNS, CDR2 SASEGT. Trimming cost V 2 bases and J 7 bases, with 9 bases left between them. This CDR3 is built from 13 residues. The CDR3 DNA reads as TGTGCCAGCAGTGAACAGGGCGGCCAGCCCCAGCATTTT. This translates into CASSEQGGQPQHF.

The chain combines TRBV29-1 with TRBJ1-1; unclear D gene. The CDR3 sequence is 13 residues long. The germline V gene encodes CDR1 SQVTM and CDR2 ANQGSEA. Trimming pared 6 bases from V and 1 base from J, leaving 12 bases between. The CDR3 sequence is CSVAPSQNTEAFF. The CDR3 region has the DNA TGCAGCGTCGCACCGAGTCAGAACACTGAAGCTTTCTTT.

DNA of the CDR3: TGTGCCAGCAGTCTGTGGACAGGGGATCAGCCCCAGCATTTT. Translation gives CASSLWTGDQPQHF. V is TRBV2 and J is TRBJ1-5; 9 bases fit TRBD1. The length of the CDR3 is 14 residues. Trimming took 5 bases from V and 5 from J; bases not matched to a gene: 4. Per germline, CDR1 SNHLY and CDR2 FYNNEI.

The chain links TRBV28 to TRBJ2-7; 9 nucleotides match TRBD2. V shed 2 bases and J 0 bases; nucleotides not matched to a gene: 8. The CDR3 totals 17 residues. The germline V gene encodes CDR1 MDHEN and CDR2 SYDVKM. CDR3: CASSLRPSGIRSYEQYF. CDR3 DNA: TGTGCCAGCAGTTTAAGGCCTAGCGGGATCCGCTCCTACGAGCAGTACTTC.

This clone was seen a single time. V usage is TRBV19 and J usage is TRBJ1-1; 7 bases match TRBD1. The V gene end was trimmed by 7 bases and the J gene end by 5 bases; junction bases not matched to a gene: 13. Germline CDR1 is LNHDA and CDR2 is SQIVND (reference sequence). This CDR3 is built from 15 residues. The CDR3 region is CASMALPTGRTEAFF. The CDR3 DNA sequence: TGTGCCAGTATGGCACTACCGACAGGGAGAACTGAAGCTTTCTTT.

In regard to this clone: This specimen includes other DNA sequences encoding the same CDR3. The CDR3 region is CASSRSDEQYF. The CDR3 DNA sequence: TGTGCCAGCAGCCGTTCGGACGAGCAGTACTTC. The chain joins TRBV7-9 to TRBJ2-7, with no clear D. In germline, CDR1 is SEHNR, CDR2 FQNEAQ (reference sequence). Trimming pared 5 bases from V and 5 bases from J, leaving 7 bases between. The CDR3 has 11 amino acids.

The rearrangement uses TRBV6-6 and TRBJ2-1; D is perhaps TRBD2 (6 bases). Trimming shortened V by 6 bases and J by 5 bases, and 17 bases separated the two germline ends. Per germline, CDR1 MNHNY and CDR2 SVGAGI (reference sequence). This CDR3 region has 15 residues. The CDR3: CASRRDLSRNNEQFF. The CDR3 DNA reads TGTGCCAGCAGGAGGGACTTAAGCAGGAACAATGAGCAGTTCTTC.

This sequence joins TRBV29-1 and TRBJ2-7, with a weak D call TRBD1 (6 bases). The CDR3 sequence is 12 residues long. V gave up 4 bases and J gave up 3 bases, with 10 bases separating them. The germline V gene encodes CDR1 SQVTM and CDR2 ANQGSEA. CDR3 nucleotides: TGCAGCGTTGTCAGGGGAAACTACGAGCAGTACTTC. This codes for CSVVRGNYEQYF.

This clone showed up just once. J is TRBJ2-3 and V is TRBV28; 10 bases agree with TRBD2. The length of the CDR3 is 21 residues. Trimming removed 7 bases from V and 2 bases from J; junction bases left unmatched: 24. Germline-derived CDR1 and CDR2 are MDHEN and SYDVKM. The CDR3 loop reads CASISNLLAGELDWNTDTQYF. DNA of the CDR3: TGTGCCAGCATCAGTAATCTCCTAGCGGGAGAGCTCGATTGGAACACAGATACGCAGTATTTT.

This clone has a single count. The CDR3 DNA is TGTGCCAGCCATATCGGGGTCACTGAAGCTTTCTTT. It yields the protein CASHIGVTEAFF. The J gene is TRBJ1-1, the V gene TRBV7-9; D remains ambiguous. Germline V gives CDR1 SEHNR, CDR2 FQNEAQ (reference sequence). Between the trimmed V and J ends, which lost 8 bases and 4 bases, there was a span of 11 bases. This CDR3 has 12 amino acids.

This clone showed up just once. The chain is built from TRBV10-2 and TRBJ1-2; 12 bases are a match to TRBD1. Germline CDR1 reads WSHSY; CDR2 reads SAAADI. V lost 0 bases, J lost 3 bases, and 2 bases stayed unmatched. CDR3 size: 16 residues. This CDR3 reads CASSESGTGGHYGYTF. The CDR3 region has the DNA TGCGCCAGCAGTGAGTCCGGGACAGGGGGCCACTATGGCTACACCTTC.

Only a few counts were recorded for this clone. The J gene is TRBJ1-5, the V gene TRBV4-2, with TRBD1 identical over 7 bases. J gave up 3 bases and V 0 bases, and 5 bases lay outside the gene matches. CDR1 and CDR2 (germline): LGHNA, YNFKEQ. The CDR3 is made up of 16 amino acids. CDR3 in DNA: TGTGCCAGCAGCCAAGAACCGGGACAGATCAATCAGCCCCAGCATTTT. Amino acids: CASSQEPGQINQPQHF.

This chain joins TRBV5-4 and TRBJ2-3, with a weak D call TRBD2 (6 bases). Germline V gene sequence: CDR1 SGHNT, CDR2 YYREEE (reference sequence). V lost 0 bases and J lost 0, with 17 bases in between. This CDR3 spans 18 amino acids. This CDR3 reads CASSLAGVSISSTDTQYF. The CDR3 DNA reads TGTGCCAGCAGCTTGGCGGGGGTGTCAATTTCTAGCACAGATACGCAGTATTTT.

To note about this clone: The junction does not match germline at one end; this may be a read error. The chain employs TRBV2 and TRBJ1-2; D gene uncertain. CDR3 size: 13 residues. The germline V gene has CDR1 SNHLY and CDR2 FYNNEI. The chain's CDR3 is CASSEEGLGGYPF. CDR3 coding DNA: TGTGCCAGCAGTGAAGAGGGCCTCGGAGGCTACCCCTTC.

The rearrangement joins TRBV27 to TRBJ1-1, with 7 bases lining up with TRBD1. CDR3 size: 15 residues. Trimming took 0 bases from V and 8 from J; bases not matched to a gene: 9. Per germline, CDR1 MNHEY and CDR2 SMNVEV (reference sequence). The DNA of the CDR3 is TGTGCCAGCAGTTTATCGGCAGGGGGGAGATTGGAAGCTTTCTTT. It encodes CASSLSAGGRLEAFF.

The chain uses TRBV7-9 and TRBJ1-3; 11 bases are a match to TRBD1. The CDR3 spans 16 residues. The junction had 6 bases not matched to a gene; V was cut back by 5 bases and J by 3 bases. CDR1 and CDR2 from the germline V gene are SEHNR and FQNEAQ (reference sequence). CDR3 protein: CASSRGQGARGNTIYF. The DNA of the CDR3 is TGTGCCAGCAGCCGCGGACAGGGGGCGCGTGGAAACACCATATATTTT.

This chain connects TRBV18 to TRBJ2-5; D unclear. The CDR3 is 12 residues long. Trimming cost V 2 bases and J 3 bases, with 4 bases left between them. In germline, CDR1 is KGHSH, CDR2 LQKENI. The CDR3 sequence is CASSPTEETQYF. In nucleotides, the CDR3 is TGTGCCAGCTCACCAACGGAAGAGACCCAGTACTTC.

This chain joins TRBV29-1 and TRBJ1-1; 7 bases are a match to TRBD1. From germline, CDR1 is SQVTM and CDR2 ANQGSEA. The CDR3 totals 12 residues. Losses at the gene ends were 0 bases for V and 7 bases for J; bases not matched to a gene: 2. The CDR3 DNA reads as TGCAGCGTTGAAGAAAGACAGGGTGAAGCTTTCTTT. This gives the protein CSVEERQGEAFF.

A single count supports this clone. This chain connects TRBV10-3 to TRBJ2-7, with 10 bases aligning to TRBD1. Germline-derived CDR1 and CDR2 are ENHRY and SYGVKD. There are 15 residues in the CDR3. V was clipped by 4 bases and J by 3 bases; unmatched bases: 6. The CDR3 is CAISAPTGGFYEQYF. The CDR3 DNA is TGTGCCATCAGTGCCCCGACAGGGGGCTTCTACGAGCAGTACTTC.

The genes are TRBV13 and TRBJ2-3, with D hard to call. The CDR3 is 13 residues long. Germline V gene data show CDR1 as PRHDT and CDR2 as FYEKMQ (reference sequence). V was cut by 2 bases and J by 4 bases, with 7 bases left in between. In DNA, the CDR3 is TGTGCCAGCAGCTTACGGTCACCAGATACGCAGTATTTT. Protein sequence: CASSLRSPDTQYF.

This clone was seen once. The chain links TRBV30 to TRBJ1-6, with 9 positions matching TRBD1. The V segment lost 3 bases and the J segment 7 bases; nucleotides outside the gene matches: 4. CDR1 is GTSNPN, CDR2 SVGIG, per germline (reference sequence). The CDR3 extends over 14 amino acids. CDR3 coding DNA: TGTGCCTGGAGAGAACAGGGGGCGAATTCACCCCTCCACTTT. Translation: CAWREQGANSPLHF.

The J gene is TRBJ2-7, the V gene TRBV7-9; perhaps TRBD2 as D (6 bases). This CDR3 is 15 amino acids long. Germline V CDR1 and CDR2: SEHNR, FQNEAQ (reference sequence). Trimming removed 4 bases at V and 7 bases at J, with 20 bases between. The CDR3 coding sequence is TGTGCCAGCAGCTACAGTCGGGGGATCCCCTTTGAGCAGTACTTC. This codes for CASSYSRGIPFEQYF.

The chain couples TRBV18 to TRBJ1-1; 9 nucleotides match TRBD1. The junction had 4 bases not matched to a gene; V was cut back by 1 base and J by 1 base. CDR1 is KGHSH, CDR2 LQKENI, per germline. This CDR3 contains 16 residues. The CDR3 DNA is TGTGCCAGCTCACCACGGGACAGGGTTTGGAACACTGAAGCTTTCTTT. It specifies CASSPRDRVWNTEAFF.

The chain recombines TRBV5-4 with TRBJ1-3; 8 bases line up with TRBD1. The CDR3 covers 18 residues. The germline CDR1 and CDR2 sequences are SGHNT and YYREEE (reference sequence). V dropped 3 bases and J dropped 0; count of bases not matched to a gene: 11. The CDR3 DNA follows: TGTGCCAGCAGCTCGATGGACAGGGATAAAAACTCTGGAAACACCATATATTTT. Protein product: CASSSMDRDKNSGNTIYF.

Comments on this clone: Compared with germline, one end of the junction differs, possibly owing to a read error. Other nucleotide sequences from this sample produce the same CDR3. The V call is TRBV9, the J call TRBJ2-2; 8 nucleotides match TRBD2. This CDR3 has 17 amino acids. Looked up from germline, CDR1 is SGDLS and CDR2 is YYNGEE. The CDR3 DNA reads TGTGCTAGCAGCGTAGAAGCCACGGGGGGGGACGCCGGGGAGCTGTTTTTT. Translating gives CASSVEATGGDAGELFF.

This chain joins TRBV5-4 and TRBJ2-2, with no clear D. Trimming took off 4 bases at V and 4 bases at J, with 17 bases between the two ends. The V gene's germline CDR1 is SGHNT and CDR2 YYREEE (reference sequence). CDR3 size: 16 residues. The CDR3 DNA reads as TGTGCCAGCAGCCATAACACGGTACGGGTCACCGGGGAGCTGTTTTTT. Its protein is CASSHNTVRVTGELFF. The variable domain in full, completed from reference TRBV5-4 and TRBJ2-2, reads ETGVTQSPTHLIKTRGQQVTLRCSSQSGHNTVSWYQQALGQGPQFIFQYYREEENGRGNFPPRFSGLQFPNYSSELNVNALELDDSALYLCASSHNTVRVTGELFFGEGSRLTVL.